The 22 T cell receptor beta chains presented below share a single source sample, sequenced in a study of cytomegalovirus exposure and HLA in healthy donors. The PCR employed 60 Vbeta primers together with 13 Jbeta primers. Sequencing was performed with immunoSEQ multiplex PCR; in TCRdb, only in-frame clones are kept and a portion is missing. The sample lists under 200,000 clones, around three quarters occurring once. The sample consisted of PBMCs. These receptors were obtained from a man between 45 and 60 years old in good health and CMV-seropositive.

The chain recombines TRBV5-4 with TRBJ1-2, with 8 bases aligning to TRBD1. Germline assignment: CDR1 SGHNT and CDR2 YYREEE (reference sequence). This CDR3 spans 14 amino acids. Losses at the gene ends were 4 bases for V and 4 bases for J; bases not matched to a gene: 6. In DNA form, the CDR3 reads TGTGCCAGCAGCCTACAGGGGGGTAGCTATGGCTACACCTTC. Translation: CASSLQGGSYGYTF.

V is TRBV7-2 and J is TRBJ2-7; D gene ambiguous. Per germline, CDR1 SGHTA and CDR2 FQGNSA. CDR3 length equals 12 residues. The V and J ends lost 5 bases and 6 bases respectively, with 11 bases between them. The DNA for the CDR3 is TGTGCCAGCAGCCGTCTCCCTCCCGAGCAGTACTTC. Encoded protein: CASSRLPPEQYF. Together with reference TRBV7-2 and TRBJ2-7, the CDR3 gives the full variable domain: GAGVSQSPSNKVTEKGKDVELRCDPISGHTALYWYRQSLGQGLEFLIYFQGNSAPDKSGLPSDRFSAERTGGSVSTLTIQRTQQEDSAVYLCASSRLPPEQYFGPGTRLTVT.

The gene calls are TRBV7-9 and TRBJ2-7, with D unresolved. CDR1 SEHNR and CDR2 FQNEAQ come from the germline V gene (reference sequence). The CDR3 covers 12 residues. Trimming removed 10 bases at V and 7 bases at J, with 17 bases between. The CDR3 DNA reads as TGTGCCACCGAGCCTCTGCCGGGTGAGCAGTACTTC. It translates to CATEPLPGEQYF.

This clone was found once. Written as DNA, the CDR3 is TGTGCCAGCAGTTACGAGGGTGAGAATGGCTACACCTTC. The encoded protein is CASSYEGENGYTF. This sequence joins TRBV6-5 and TRBJ1-2; D call uncertain. The V gene lost 2 bases and the J gene lost 6 bases, with 10 bases spanning the gap. The CDR3 sequence is 13 residues long. Germline V CDR1 and CDR2: MNHEY, SVGAGI.

The V gene is TRBV7-2, the J gene TRBJ2-5, with 7 bases lining up with TRBD2. CDR3 length: 14 amino acids. V was clipped by 7 bases and J by 3 bases; unmatched bases: 8. Germline V gene lookup returns CDR1 SGHTA and CDR2 FQGNSA. CDR3 in amino acids: CASKVGGGKETQYF. The CDR3 DNA follows: TGTGCCAGCAAAGTTGGCGGGGGAAAAGAGACCCAGTACTTC.

This sequence joins TRBV7-9 and TRBJ2-7; D perhaps matches TRBD1 (6 bases). V was shortened by 5 bases and J by 6 bases, with 8 bases between the two germline ends. The CDR3 totals 11 residues. CDR1 and CDR2 (germline): SEHNR, FQNEAQ (reference sequence). CDR3 residues: CASSAGVEQYF. CDR3 sequence (DNA): TGTGCCAGCAGCGCAGGGGTCGAGCAGTACTTC.

V gene TRBV4-2 combines with J gene TRBJ2-5; 8 bases fit TRBD2. The germline V gene encodes CDR1 LGHNA and CDR2 YNFKEQ. This CDR3 spans 15 amino acids. The ends lost 2 bases at V and 5 bases at J; junction bases unmatched: 7. The DNA of the CDR3 is TGTGCCAGCAGCCAACATTCCGGGGGGGCTGAGACCCAGTACTTC. It translates to CASSQHSGGAETQYF.

This chain links TRBV5-1 with TRBJ1-1; 7 nucleotides agree with TRBD1. The trim removed 1 base at V and 0 bases at J, leaving 6 bases unmatched. Germline V CDR1 and CDR2: SGHRS, YFSETQ. This CDR3 contains 16 residues. The CDR3 sequence: CASSLMSQGVNTEAFF. The CDR3 DNA reads TGCGCCAGCAGCTTGATGTCCCAGGGGGTGAACACTGAAGCTTTCTTT.

This chain links TRBV7-2 with TRBJ1-2, with a tentative D call TRBD1 (6 bases). The V and J ends lost 0 bases and 7 bases respectively, with 12 bases between them. The V gene's germline CDR1 is SGHTA and CDR2 FQGNSA. The CDR3 length is 14 residues. Here the CDR3 reads CASSLASGGGGYTF. The DNA for the CDR3 is TGTGCCAGCAGCTTAGCCTCGGGGGGCGGTGGCTACACCTTC.

Points on this clone: In this CDR3 the conserved last residue, phenylalanine or tryptophan, is missing, so a read error is likely. The CDR3 sequence is CASIPDMNTEAFL. CDR3 bases: TGTGCCAGTATCCCGGACATGAACACTGAAGCTTTCCTT. This chain links TRBV19 with TRBJ1-1; D may be TRBD1 (5 bases). The V end was cut by 7 bases, the J end by 0 bases, with 9 bases between. Looked up from germline, CDR1 is LNHDA and CDR2 is SQIVND (reference sequence). The CDR3 has 13 residues.

The chain couples TRBV4-1 to TRBJ1-5, with D possibly being TRBD1 (5 bases). The CDR3 extends over 18 amino acids. Per the germline V gene, CDR1 is MGHRA and CDR2 is YSYEKL. Trimming removed 2 bases at V and 6 bases at J, with 23 bases between. CDR3 loop: CASSQLGLGGEVFQPQHF. The CDR3 DNA reads as TGCGCCAGCAGCCAACTCGGATTGGGGGGGGAAGTATTTCAGCCCCAGCATTTT.

The CDR3 region is CASARQGAGGSTGELFF. The DNA for the CDR3 is TGTGCCAGCGCCAGACAGGGGGCGGGCGGAAGCACCGGGGAGCTGTTTTTT. V is TRBV28 and J is TRBJ2-2; 10 bases fit TRBD1. The trim removed 8 bases at V and 4 bases at J, leaving 13 bases unmatched. The CDR3 is made up of 17 amino acids. From germline, CDR1 is MDHEN and CDR2 SYDVKM.

The chain employs TRBV15 and TRBJ1-3, with 8 bases identical to TRBD1. Per germline, CDR1 LNHNV and CDR2 YYDKDF (reference sequence). Losses at the gene ends were 3 bases for V and 0 bases for J; bases not matched to a gene: 10. The CDR3 extends over 18 amino acids. DNA of the CDR3: TGTGCCACCAGCAGGGCCCTCCTTACAGGGGGCTCTGGAAACACCATATATTTT. As protein: CATSRALLTGGSGNTIYF.

The chain combines TRBV27 with TRBJ1-1, with 11 nucleotides matching TRBD1. Per germline, CDR1 MNHEY and CDR2 SMNVEV (reference sequence). V gave up 6 bases and J gave up 5 bases; unmatched junction bases: 8. There are 15 residues in the CDR3. CDR3 bases: TGTGCCAGCAGCCATCCGGGACAGGGGGAAACTGAAGCTTTCTTT. This codes for CASSHPGQGETEAFF.

This chain links TRBV9 with TRBJ2-2; TRBD1 matches at 10 bases. CDR3 length: 15 amino acids. V gave up 3 bases and J gave up 4 bases; unmatched junction bases: 3. CDR1 is SGDLS and CDR2 is YYNGEE in the germline V gene. CDR3 in amino acids: CASSAGQGTTGELFF. As DNA, the CDR3 is TGTGCCAGCAGCGCGGGACAGGGGACCACCGGGGAGCTGTTTTTT.

V usage is TRBV5-1 and J usage is TRBJ2-5, with TRBD2 matching 14 bases. V gave up 4 bases and J gave up 5 bases; unmatched junction bases: 4. This CDR3 has 15 amino acids. The germline gives CDR1 SGHRS, CDR2 YFSETQ. The CDR3 nucleotides read TGCGCCAGCAGCCCCGGGACTAGCGGGGGTGAGACCCAGTACTTC. Its translation: CASSPGTSGGETQYF.

J is TRBJ2-7 and V is TRBV25-1, with a possible D match to TRBD2 (6 bases). Trimming removed 8 bases at V and 3 bases at J, with 8 bases between. The CDR3 covers 11 residues. Germline V gene sequence: CDR1 MGHDK, CDR2 SYGVNS. CDR3: CASAGIYEQYF. In nucleotides, the CDR3 is TGTGCCAGCGCGGGAATCTACGAGCAGTACTTC.

The chain employs TRBV6-6 and TRBJ2-2; TRBD2 is a possible D gene (5 bases). The CDR3 loop spans 15 amino acids. Germline V lookup: CDR1 MNHNY, CDR2 SVGAGI (reference sequence). V lost 6 bases and J lost 1, with 12 bases in between. CDR3 in amino acids: CASRASGGNTGELFF. The CDR3 nucleotides are TGTGCCAGCAGGGCCAGCGGAGGGAACACCGGGGAGCTGTTTTTT.

The chain links TRBV19 to TRBJ1-6, with 9 bases matching TRBD1. CDR3 length: 13 residues. Germline V CDR1 and CDR2: LNHDA, SQIVND (reference sequence). The junction had 9 bases not matched to a gene; V was cut back by 8 bases and J by 13 bases. Written as DNA, the CDR3 is TGTGCCAGTCACAGGGGGCTGGAAGAGCCCCTCCACTTT. Its translation is CASHRGLEEPLHF.

The genes are TRBV30 and TRBJ2-7, with a weak D call TRBD1 (6 bases). Trimming took off 2 bases at V and 12 bases at J, with 14 bases between the two ends. The CDR3 length is 11 residues. Germline assignment: CDR1 GTSNPN and CDR2 SVGIG (reference sequence). CDR3 nucleotides: TGTGCCTGGAGTCCCTCAGGGGACACGTACTTC. Its protein is CAWSPSGDTYF.

This chain links TRBV9 with TRBJ2-6, with D perhaps matching TRBD1 (5 bases). The CDR3 is 18 amino acids. CDR1 SGDLS and CDR2 YYNGEE come from the germline V gene. V gave up 3 bases and J gave up 0 bases, with 16 bases separating them. The CDR3 loop is CASSDRQRVLSGANVLTF. The CDR3 region has the DNA TGTGCCAGCAGCGACCGACAGAGAGTACTCTCTGGGGCCAACGTCCTGACTTTC.

The chain carries TRBV28 and TRBJ2-7, with 8 nucleotides matching TRBD1. The V gene end was trimmed by 4 bases and the J gene end by 5 bases; junction bases not matched to a gene: 10. Germline lookup yields CDR1 MDHEN and CDR2 SYDVKM. The CDR3 spans 15 residues. CDR3 residues: CASSSGTGGRNEQYF. The CDR3 coding sequence is TGTGCCAGCAGTTCGGGTACAGGGGGTAGAAACGAGCAGTACTTC.